The next 9 T cell receptor beta chains were all read from a single sample in a study of CD8 T cells in Susac syndrome. RNA was extracted with the RNeasy kit, and a quantity of roughly 0.45 to 1 ug was reverse transcribed using random hexamers. Via MiXCR, TCRdb re-called the immunoSEQ multiplex PCR reads, giving one row per CDR3 protein. The repertoire holds 400,000 or so distinct CDR3 sequences, with approximately 85% as singletons. Specimen: CD8+ T cells from PBMCs. Every receptor here comes from a human donor with multiple sclerosis.

The V call is TRBV27, the J call TRBJ2-1; D gene uncertain. The CDR3 is 12 residues long. Germline lookup yields CDR1 MNHEY and CDR2 SMNVEV (reference sequence). Trimming removed 3 bases at V and 7 bases at J, with 7 bases between. The DNA of the CDR3 is TGTGCCAGCAGTTTTTTCGGGAATGAGCAGTTCTTC. Its translation: CASSFFGNEQFF.

This clonotype was found once. A junction boundary mismatches the germline segment, possibly from a read error. The chain combines TRBV4-1 with TRBJ2-7; 7 bases are shared with TRBD1. CDR3 length equals 14 residues. Germline V gene sequence: CDR1 MGHRA, CDR2 YSYEKL. The CDR3 coding sequence is TGCTCCAGCAGCTCTCTAGGGACAGCCTACGAGCAGTACTTC. Its protein product is CSSSSLGTAYEQYF.

J is TRBJ2-5 and V is TRBV5-6, with 10 bases identical to TRBD1. V was pared by 3 bases and J by 4 bases, with 6 bases of the junction left unmatched. There are 15 residues in the CDR3. Germline V gene data show CDR1 as SGHDT and CDR2 as YYEEEE. CDR3 residues: CASSWGQGRRETQYF. The CDR3 DNA is TGTGCCAGCAGCTGGGGACAGGGGAGGCGAGAGACCCAGTACTTC.

V usage is TRBV4-1 and J usage is TRBJ1-6; 7 bases align to TRBD1. Germline CDR1 reads MGHRA; CDR2 reads YSYEKL. V was pared by 5 bases and J by 5 bases, with 3 bases of the junction left unmatched. The CDR3 loop spans 14 amino acids. The DNA of the CDR3 is TGCGCCAGCAGCGGACAGGATGATAATTCACCCCTCCACTTT. Its translation is CASSGQDDNSPLHF.

V and J are TRBV30 and TRBJ1-4; 7 bases line up with TRBD1. After removal of 2 bases from V and 6 bases from J, the junction contained 6 bases not matched to a gene. Germline V CDR1 and CDR2: GTSNPN, SVGIG (reference sequence). This CDR3 contains 14 residues. The CDR3 region has the DNA TGTGCCTGGAGTTTCGGCAGGGGGGATGAAAAACTGTTTTTT. Translated, it gives CAWSFGRGDEKLFF.

This clonotype was picked up one time. V is TRBV3-1 and J is TRBJ1-2; a possible D gene is TRBD1 (6 bases). Germline assignment: CDR1 LGHDT and CDR2 YNNKEL (reference sequence). The CDR3 totals 13 residues. V dropped 0 bases and J dropped 6 bases, with 8 bases sitting between them. The DNA of the CDR3 is TGTGCCAGCAGCCAAGATCCAGGGGATGGCTACACCTTC. Translated: CASSQDPGDGYTF.

The J gene is TRBJ2-1, the V gene TRBV5-1, with TRBD2 identical over 7 bases. In germline, CDR1 is SGHRS, CDR2 YFSETQ. CDR3 length equals 16 residues. After removal of 5 bases from V and 5 bases from J, the junction contained 13 bases not matched to a gene. This CDR3 is CASSPRLREYHNEQFF. The CDR3, as DNA: TGCGCCAGCAGTCCCCGTCTGCGGGAGTACCACAATGAGCAGTTCTTC.

The J gene is TRBJ2-2, the V gene TRBV29-1; D might be TRBD1 (5 bases). There are 13 residues in the CDR3. From germline, CDR1 is SQVTM and CDR2 ANQGSEA. V lost 1 base and J lost 7, with 10 bases in between. The CDR3, as DNA: TGCAGCGTTGAAGTCAGGGTGGGCGGGGAGCTGTTTTTT. It translates to CSVEVRVGGELFF.

This clonotype came up once. The rearrangement joins TRBV7-9 to TRBJ1-5; TRBD1 aligns across 7 bases. This CDR3 spans 15 amino acids. CDR1 is SEHNR, CDR2 FQNEAQ, per germline (reference sequence). J gave up 3 bases and V 5 bases, and 7 bases lay outside the gene matches. CDR3 DNA: TGTGCCAGCAGCCCTAAGGGGGCGCCCAATCAGCCCCAGCATTTT. Its translation: CASSPKGAPNQPQHF.